The 30 T cell receptor beta chains below were found in one sample sequenced in a study of regulatory T cells in long-lasting Graves disease. iRepertoire HTBI primers and Arm-PCR of CDR3 regions built TCR beta libraries. TCRdb reprocessed the multiplex PCR reads via MiXCR and lists one record per CDR3 protein. The sample has a few hundred thousand distinct CDR3 sequences, around a fifth seen once. Time point indicated: persistent/refractory GD, antithyroid drugs over 5 years with positive TRAb. PBMC RNA was the source of the TCR library. This sample comprised peripheral blood mononuclear cells (PBMCs), obtained when the disease was refractory, from a patient treated with antithyroid drugs. The receptors derive from a female donor with Graves disease.

The table lists this clonotype with many counts. The V call is TRBV28, the J call TRBJ1-6; D ambiguous. V lost 3 bases and J lost 16, with 16 bases in between. CDR3 length: 13 amino acids. CDR1 and CDR2 (germline): MDHEN, SYDVKM. This chain's CDR3 is CASSFSGDNDLHF. In DNA form, the CDR3 reads TGTGCCAGCAGTTTCTCCGGGGATAACGATCTCCACTTT.

The V gene is TRBV7-9, the J gene TRBJ1-2, with 10 positions matching TRBD1. Looked up from germline, CDR1 is SEHNR and CDR2 is FQNEAQ (reference sequence). The CDR3 length is 14 residues. Losses at the gene ends were 5 bases for V and 7 bases for J; bases not matched to a gene: 7. The CDR3, as DNA: TGTGCCAGCAGCGGGACAGGGGCTCTGGGTGGCTACACCTTC. This gives the protein CASSGTGALGGYTF.

This clonotype was counted at least ten times. The chain couples TRBV7-2 to TRBJ2-7, with D possibly being TRBD2 (6 bases). CDR1 is SGHTA, CDR2 FQGNSA, per germline. The V and J ends lost 0 bases and 3 bases respectively, with 15 bases between them. CDR3 length equals 16 residues. In DNA form, the CDR3 reads TGTGCCAGCAGCTTAGCGTGGGGACTTACCAACTACGAGCAGTACTTC. This translates into CASSLAWGLTNYEQYF.

This clonotype was observed a handful of times. This rearrangement joins TRBV28 to TRBJ2-5, with 9 bases that match TRBD2. CDR1 MDHEN and CDR2 SYDVKM come from the germline V gene. Unmatched junction bases numbered 11, after V lost 5 bases and J lost 7 bases. The CDR3 consists of 15 residues. The CDR3 bases are TGTGCCAGCAGTGGACTAGCGCTACTCCCCAGGACCCAGTACTTC. Amino acids: CASSGLALLPRTQYF.

This clonotype was observed a few times. The chain has TRBV18 and TRBJ2-7; D is uncertain. The CDR3 has 13 residues. The germline CDR1 and CDR2 sequences are KGHSH and LQKENI. Trimming cost V 1 base and J 4 bases, with 8 bases left between them. CDR3 protein: CASSPRVEYEQYF. The CDR3 region has the DNA TGTGCCAGCTCACCACGAGTGGAATACGAGCAGTACTTC. Using reference TRBV18 and TRBJ2-7 for the parts outside the CDR3, the full variable domain is NAGVMQNPRHLVRRRGQEARLRCSPMKGHSHVYWYRQLPEEGLKFMVYLQKENIIDESGMPKERFSAEFPKEGPSILRIQQVVRGDSAAYFCASSPRVEYEQYFGPGTRLTVT.

This clonotype was detected many times. This chain uses TRBV20-1 with TRBJ2-7; 7 nucleotides agree with TRBD2. V lost 1 base to trimming and J lost 5 bases; unmatched junction nucleotides: 8. CDR3 length: 14 residues. From germline, CDR1 is DFQATT and CDR2 SNEGSKA (reference sequence). CDR3 amino acids: CSARVSGLGDEQYF. DNA of the CDR3: TGCAGTGCTAGAGTTAGCGGGTTGGGCGACGAGCAGTACTTC.

The chain is built from TRBV20-1 and TRBJ2-7, with D perhaps matching TRBD1 or TRBD2 (6 bases each). Germline CDR1 DFQATT, CDR2 SNEGSKA (reference sequence). CDR3 length: 15 amino acids. Trimming shortened V by 3 bases and J by 2 bases, and 17 bases separated the two germline ends. CDR3 sequence: CSARRGGLSPYEQYF. The CDR3 bases are TGCAGTGCTAGGCGAGGGGGGCTATCCCCCTACGAGCAGTACTTC.

The chain couples TRBV9 to TRBJ2-7, with D unresolved. The V gene's germline CDR1 is SGDLS and CDR2 YYNGEE. CDR3 length equals 13 residues. Trimming pared 3 bases from V and 4 bases from J, leaving 11 bases between. The CDR3 DNA sequence: TGTGCCAGCAGCGGTAGCAAGGATTACGAGCAGTACTTC. Its translation is CASSGSKDYEQYF.

This clonotype was detected many times. The rearrangement uses TRBV20-1 and TRBJ2-5; either TRBD1 or TRBD2 may supply D (5 bases each). The CDR3 is made up of 14 amino acids. The V and J ends lost 0 bases and 1 base respectively, with 9 bases between them. Germline CDR1 is DFQATT and CDR2 is SNEGSKA (reference sequence). CDR3 in amino acids: CSARDRGPQETQYF. In DNA, the CDR3 is TGCAGTGCTAGAGATAGGGGACCCCAAGAGACCCAGTACTTC.

The chain combines TRBV6-2 or TRBV6-3 with TRBJ2-7, with a possible D match to TRBD1 (6 bases). The germline V and J ends were trimmed by 4 bases and 1 base, with 14 bases remaining between them. This CDR3 has 15 residues. Germline-derived CDR1 and CDR2 are MNHEY and SVGEGT. The CDR3 reads CASSSGTLRSYEQYF. The CDR3 nucleotides read TGTGCCAGCAGTTCCGGGACATTGAGATCCTACGAGCAGTACTTC.

The J gene is TRBJ1-2, the V gene TRBV20-1; D gene ambiguous. The CDR3 sequence is 13 residues long. V was cut by 3 bases and J by 6 bases, with 14 bases left in between. Germline loops: CDR1 DFQATT, CDR2 SNEGSKA (reference sequence). Here the CDR3 DNA reads TGCAGTGCTAGGGCGACGGATCGAAATGGCTACACCTTC. Translating it yields CSARATDRNGYTF.

This clonotype showed up many times. The rearrangement uses TRBV28 and TRBJ1-1, with D tentatively TRBD1 (5 bases). V lost 5 bases and J 0 bases, leaving 13 bases between the germline ends. This CDR3 is 15 amino acids long. Germline loops: CDR1 MDHEN, CDR2 SYDVKM. CDR3 DNA sequence: TGTGCCAGCAGTCAACCGGGACGGCTGAACACTGAAGCTTTCTTT. Protein product: CASSQPGRLNTEAFF.

In its sample, this clonotype was seen many times. The chain links TRBV28 to TRBJ1-1; 11 nucleotides match TRBD1. Germline CDR1 reads MDHEN; CDR2 reads SYDVKM. The V segment lost 7 bases and the J segment 4 bases; nucleotides outside the gene matches: 8. The CDR3 consists of 15 residues. In nucleotides, the CDR3 is TGTGCCAGCAATCTGGACAGGGGGCTTGGCACTGAAGCTTTCTTT. Protein sequence: CASNLDRGLGTEAFF.

This clonotype was found many times. This chain connects TRBV7-8 to TRBJ1-2, with D maybe TRBD1 (5 bases). Trimming took 4 bases from V and 2 from J, leaving 11 bases between them. Germline V CDR1 and CDR2: SGHVS, FQNEAQ. CDR3 size: 14 residues. CDR3 residues: CASSSRQLNYGYTF. The CDR3 coding sequence is TGTGCCAGCAGCTCCCGACAGCTGAACTATGGCTACACCTTC.

A few counts support this clonotype. J is TRBJ2-7 and V is TRBV20-1; 10 positions match TRBD2. V trimming: 1 base; J trimming: 3 bases; junction bases outside the gene matches: 6. The CDR3 has 15 residues. Looked up from germline, CDR1 is DFQATT and CDR2 is SNEGSKA (reference sequence). The CDR3 DNA is TGCAGTGCTAGAGCCAGAGGACTAGCGGACTACGAGCAGTACTTC. This translates into CSARARGLADYEQYF.

This clonotype was counted many times. V is TRBV11-2 and J is TRBJ2-7; tentatively, D is TRBD1 (6 bases). Germline-derived CDR1 and CDR2 are SGHAT and FQNNGV. The CDR3 consists of 13 residues. The V gene lost 6 bases and the J gene lost 9 bases, with 18 bases spanning the gap. The CDR3 is CASRGMDRDGQYF. The CDR3 region has the DNA TGTGCCAGCAGGGGGATGGACAGAGACGGGCAGTACTTC. The whole variable domain, filled in from reference TRBV11-2 and TRBJ2-7, reads EAGVAQSPRYKIIEKRQSVAFWCNPISGHATLYWYQQILGQGPKLLIQFQNNGVVDDSQLPKDRFSAERLKGVDSTLKIQPAKLEDSAVYLCASRGMDRDGQYFGPGTRLTVT.

The chain carries TRBV27 and TRBJ2-7; maybe TRBD1 (5 bases). Germline V lookup: CDR1 MNHEY, CDR2 SMNVEV (reference sequence). V lost 2 bases, J lost 3 bases, and 11 bases lay in between. This CDR3 is 14 amino acids long. This CDR3 reads CASSLAGPDYEQYF. DNA of the CDR3: TGTGCCAGCAGTTTAGCAGGGCCCGACTACGAGCAGTACTTC.

This clonotype has more than one count but fewer than ten. The chain uses TRBV29-1 and TRBJ1-5; D is perhaps TRBD1 (6 bases). The CDR3 sequence is 13 residues long. Trimming left V 6 bases short and J 5 bases short, with 14 bases between. The germline CDR1 and CDR2 sequences are SQVTM and ANQGSEA. CDR3 DNA: TGCAGCGTCTCCTGGACAGATCATCAGCCCCAGCATTTT. It specifies CSVSWTDHQPQHF.

There are a few counts of this clonotype. This sequence joins TRBV19 and TRBJ2-2; 7 nucleotides match TRBD2. The CDR3 length is 16 residues. J lost 1 base, V lost 4 bases, and 6 bases had no gene match. The germline gives CDR1 LNHDA, CDR2 SQIVND (reference sequence). The CDR3, as DNA: TGTGCCAGTAGTAGCCATGGGGGGGTGAACACCGGGGAGCTGTTTTTT. Its translation: CASSSHGGVNTGELFF.

Remarks on this clonotype: The junction shows a germline mismatch at one end, possibly a read error. The V and J genes are TRBV6-4 and TRBJ1-5, with TRBD1 identical over 9 bases. CDR3 length: 14 residues. Germline CDR1 is MRHNA and CDR2 is SNTAGT. As DNA, the CDR3 is TGTGCCAGCAGTTACTCGACAGGGGGGCAGCCCCAGCATTTT. Residues: CASSYSTGGQPQHF.

This clonotype was recorded at least ten times. This chain joins TRBV27 and TRBJ1-2; D gene unclear. Trimming left V 6 bases short and J 8 bases short, with 28 bases between. Germline values: CDR1 MNHEY, CDR2 SMNVEV (reference sequence). This CDR3 region has 17 residues. The CDR3 protein is CASSRLYGREEHRGYTF. DNA of the CDR3: TGTGCCAGCAGCCGATTATACGGTCGGGAGGAGCACCGCGGCTACACCTTC.

The chain uses TRBV20-1 and TRBJ2-7, with TRBD2 matching 10 bases. After removal of 1 base from V and 5 bases from J, the junction contained 5 bases not matched to a gene. The CDR3 is 14 residues long. Germline CDR1 DFQATT, CDR2 SNEGSKA (reference sequence). The CDR3 coding sequence is TGCAGTGCTAGAGGGCTAGCGGGAGCGAACGAGCAGTACTTC. It specifies CSARGLAGANEQYF.

This clonotype was observed many times. V gene TRBV6-1 combines with J gene TRBJ2-7; no reliable D call. Germline assignment: CDR1 MNHNS and CDR2 SASEGT. The CDR3 runs 13 residues. With 5 bases removed from V and 3 bases from J, the gap between germline ends came to 11 bases. The CDR3 DNA sequence: TGTGCCAGCAGTAAGGAGCCGGGCTACGAGCAGTACTTC. It translates to CASSKEPGYEQYF.

This clonotype was observed a handful of times. V gene TRBV28 combines with J gene TRBJ1-3; a weak D match, TRBD1 (5 bases). V shed 6 bases and J shed 0 bases, with 12 bases lying between them. Per the germline V gene, CDR1 is MDHEN and CDR2 is SYDVKM. The CDR3 consists of 15 residues. The CDR3 spells CASSRGSSSGNTIYF. Here the CDR3 DNA reads TGTGCCAGCAGCCGGGGGTCGAGCTCTGGAAACACCATATATTTT.

This clonotype has only a few counts. V and J are TRBV11-2 and TRBJ2-2, with 7 positions matching TRBD1. CDR1 is SGHAT, CDR2 FQNNGV, per germline. The CDR3 is 15 amino acids. V gave up 6 bases and J gave up 1 base; unmatched junction bases: 5. CDR3 DNA: TGTGCCAGCAGGTGGGGACAGCAGAACACCGGGGAGCTGTTTTTT. Amino acids: CASRWGQQNTGELFF.

J is TRBJ2-1 and V is TRBV6-1, with D unclear. Germline V gene lookup returns CDR1 MNHNS and CDR2 SASEGT. V was trimmed by 6 bases and J by 1 base, leaving 13 bases between them. The CDR3 has 15 residues. The CDR3 sequence is CASRFDRISYNEQFF. In DNA form, the CDR3 reads TGTGCCAGCAGATTCGACCGTATATCCTACAATGAGCAGTTCTTC.

This clonotype occurred many times. This sequence joins TRBV30 and TRBJ2-5, with D tentatively TRBD2 (5 bases). Germline-derived CDR1 and CDR2 are GTSNPN and SVGIG (reference sequence). The CDR3 length is 13 residues. V lost 4 bases and J 2 bases, leaving 11 bases between the germline ends. As DNA, the CDR3 is TGTGCCTGGAAAGGAACGGGGCAAGAGACCCAGTACTTC. Its protein is CAWKGTGQETQYF. The full variable domain, in which reference TRBV30 and TRBJ2-5 provide the parts outside the CDR3, is SQTIHQWPATLVQPVGSPLSLECTVEGTSNPNLYWYRQAAGRGLQLLFYSVGIGQISSEVPQNLSASRPQDRQFILSSKKLLLSDSGFYLCAWKGTGQETQYFGPGTRLLVL.

This clonotype was seen a handful of times. The chain combines TRBV20-1 with TRBJ1-5; D gene ambiguous. This CDR3 comprises 12 residues. The V gene's germline CDR1 is DFQATT and CDR2 SNEGSKA (reference sequence). V was pared by 6 bases and J by 4 bases, with 10 bases between. CDR3 bases: TGCAGTGCCCCAGTGGGTAATCAGCCCCAGCATTTT. This translates into CSAPVGNQPQHF.

Remarks on this clonotype: A read error may produce the germline difference seen at one junction end. The chain is built from TRBV11-2 and TRBJ2-5; D is uncertain. Germline CDR1 is SGHAT and CDR2 is FQNNGV. The CDR3 has 11 amino acids. CDR3 DNA sequence: TGTGCCGGCAGCGCCCAAGAGACCCAGTACTTC. Translation: CAGSAQETQYF.

Concerning this clonotype: A much bigger clone sits one base away, suggesting this may be a read error. J is TRBJ2-2 and V is TRBV28; tentative D call: TRBD1 (6 bases). The CDR3 consists of 16 residues. The germline V gene encodes CDR1 MDHEN and CDR2 SYDVKM. The CDR3 sequence is CAGSFRGRGNTGELFF. The CDR3 DNA reads as TGTGCCGGCAGTTTCAGGGGAAGAGGGAACACCGGGGAGCTGTTTTTT.